This T cell receptor (beta chain) was sequenced for a study of patients and donors after allogeneic stem cell transplantation (dated by TCRdb to 2020 to 2021). In its sample, this clonotype was seen once. The antigen it recognizes is unknown. The sample holds no much larger clone one base away, and base qualities are not on file. Just one read gives weak support. The germline V gene sets CDR1 to MDHEN and CDR2 to SYDVKM. Trimming costs V 7 bases and J 2 bases, and their ends lie 15 bases apart. The CDR3 starts with the cysteine, ends with the phenylalanine, and has 14 residues. This entry keeps only the CDR3 DNA: 42 bases, framed from base 1. The library was produced with RT-PCR. The sample was run on a NextSeq 550. The public reads were quality trimmed at Q25 with fastp and then assembled into clones with MiXCR by TCRdb, keeping productive beta chains. Records with the same CDR3 protein are collapsed into one entry carrying the most frequent genes and DNA. The sample includes tens of thousands of distinct CDR3 sequences, with 40% to 60% observed a single time. Of the sample, approximately 66% is held by the ten largest clones.

This sequence uses TRBV28 and TRBJ2-7; the D gene is possibly TRBD1 or TRBD2, each agreeing over 5 bases. The clonotype originates from a human donor who was either an allogeneic HSCT recipient or a stem cell or donor lymphocyte infusion donor (not recorded which). It is not recorded whose cells these are; they may come from a transplant donor. The sample was blood, either unsorted or a sorted T cell fraction (not recorded which). The CDR3 loop reads CASTGTEAPYEQYF. At the DNA level, the sequence is TGTGCCAGCACTGGGACGGAGGCCCCCTACGAGCAGTACTTC.